This T cell receptor (beta chain) was identified in a study of identical twins. TCRdb reprocessed the 5' RACE reads via MiXCR and lists one record per CDR3 protein. Of around 1.7 million distinct CDR3 sequences in the sample, more than 30% were seen once. This CDR3 has 15 residues. Trimming took off 0 bases at V and 6 bases at J, with 13 bases between the two ends. Germline V lookup: CDR1 SGHDN, CDR2 FVKESK. This TCR came from a newborn girl in good health. This sequence joins TRBV14 and TRBJ2-3; the D gene is possibly TRBD2 (5 bases). Sequencing was performed on cord blood. CDR3 sequence (DNA): TGTGCCAGCAGCCAAGATATAGGCGGAGGCGATACGCAGTATTTT. The encoded protein is CASSQDIGGGDTQYF.